The sequence of this T cell receptor beta chain was determined in a study of T cell clonotyping in hematopoietic cell transplantation. Study results and caveats: Pathologically expanded recipient clonotypes increased progressively from day 30 to day 180 as diversity fell. At the given depth, recipient repertoires were over 97% de novo clonotypes.

CDR3 length: 16 residues. CDR1 MNHEY and CDR2 SMNVEV come from the germline V gene (reference sequence). V lost 5 bases and J lost 4, with 20 bases in between. Comments on this clone: Its antigen is as yet unknown.

Samples: about 28 days before transplant, then days 30, 100 and 180 after. TCRdb's table, derived via immunoSEQ multiplex PCR, lists solely in-frame clones and lacks some. The table lists 6,000 to 9,000 clones, around 88% of them singletons. The sequenced sample was PBMCs, obtained 100 days after allogeneic stem cell transplant. This sequence joins TRBV27 and TRBJ2-5, with D perhaps matching TRBD1 or TRBD2 (6 bases each). The source is a young adult male patient who had an allogeneic stem cell transplant from a related donor, so the T cells may come from the graft donor. Some clones in this sample may be carry-over from other donors' samples. CDR3 in DNA: TGTGCCAGCAGTACGACCCGGAGGGGGATGGGAGAGACCCAGTACTTC. It yields the protein CASSTTRRGMGETQYF.